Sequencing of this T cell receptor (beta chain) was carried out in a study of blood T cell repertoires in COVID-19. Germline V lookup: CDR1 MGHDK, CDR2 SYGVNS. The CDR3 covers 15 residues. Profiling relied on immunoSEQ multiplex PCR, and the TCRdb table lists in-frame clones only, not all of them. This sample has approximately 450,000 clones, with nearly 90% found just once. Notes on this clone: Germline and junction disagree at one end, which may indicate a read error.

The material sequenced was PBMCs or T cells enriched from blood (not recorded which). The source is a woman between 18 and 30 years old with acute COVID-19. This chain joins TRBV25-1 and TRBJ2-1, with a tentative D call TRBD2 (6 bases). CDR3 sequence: CASTEAGSSYNEQFF. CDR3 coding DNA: TGTGCCAGCACTGAAGCGGGTAGCTCCTACAATGAGCAGTTCTTC.